The rows below give T cell receptor beta chains drawn from one sample of a study of CD8+ T cells in alopecia areata. This table comes from immunoSEQ multiplex PCR, and its TCRdb copy is limited to in-frame clones, with some not included. The data hold roughly 250,000 clones, with under 80% observed a single time. Material: CD4+ T cells sorted from blood, obtained at week 0. These receptors originate from a human donor with alopecia areata. Each CDR3 is given with its conserved first and last residue. Fields, in order: D gene, clone size, J gene, V gene, CDR3 protein, CDR3 DNA. A D gene is named only where the DNA matches it firmly. Clone size, where shown, is once, few, many, or a class for clones that have expanded.

D gene: NA
clone size: NA
J gene: TRBJ1-5
V gene: TRBV30
CDR3 protein: CAWSVGAGQPQHF
CDR3 DNA: TGTGCCTGGAGTGTAGGGGCCGGGCAGCCCCAGCATTTT

D gene: TRBD1
clone size: NA
J gene: TRBJ2-7
V gene: TRBV2
CDR3 protein: CASPRDRDPVQYF
CDR3 DNA: TGTGCCAGCCCCCGGGACAGGGATCCCGTGCAGTACTTC

D gene: NA
clone size: once
J gene: TRBJ1-2
V gene: TRBV27
CDR3 protein: CASSSPIPGAVDGYTF
CDR3 DNA: TGTGCCAGCAGTTCGCCGATTCCGGGTGCAGTCGATGGCTACACCTTC

D gene: NA
clone size: NA
J gene: TRBJ1-2
V gene: TRBV29-1
CDR3 protein: CSVPTRANYGYTF
CDR3 DNA: TGCAGCGTACCGACAAGAGCTAACTATGGCTACACCTTC

D gene: TRBD1
clone size: NA
J gene: TRBJ2-5
V gene: TRBV30
CDR3 protein: CAWTLTGGIETQYF
CDR3 DNA: TGTGCCTGGACCCTAACAGGGGGGATAGAGACCCAGTACTTC

D gene: NA
clone size: NA
J gene: TRBJ2-2
V gene: TRBV2
CDR3 protein: CASSERASNTGELFF
CDR3 DNA: TGTGCCAGCAGTGAACGGGCGTCGAACACCGGGGAGCTGTTTTTT

D gene: NA
clone size: NA
J gene: TRBJ2-5
V gene: TRBV7-2
CDR3 protein: CASSLGTAQETQYF
CDR3 DNA: TGTGCCAGCAGCTTAGGGACAGCACAAGAGACCCAGTACTTC

D gene: TRBD2
clone size: NA
J gene: TRBJ2-3
V gene: TRBV7-8
CDR3 protein: CASSPVLAGGADTQYF
CDR3 DNA: TGTGCCAGCAGCCCCGTCCTAGCGGGGGGCGCGGATACGCAGTATTTT

D gene: NA
clone size: few
J gene: TRBJ2-3
V gene: TRBV4-3
CDR3 protein: CASSLGSDTQYF
CDR3 DNA: TGCGCCAGCAGCCTAGGGTCCGATACGCAGTATTTT

D gene: NA
clone size: few
J gene: TRBJ1-2
V gene: TRBV29-1
CDR3 protein: CSVLLDGYTF
CDR3 DNA: TGCAGCGTACTACTCGATGGCTACACCTTC

D gene: NA
clone size: NA
J gene: TRBJ2-1
V gene: TRBV5-1
CDR3 protein: CASSPSRGRGRQFF
CDR3 DNA: TGCGCCAGCAGCCCTAGCCGGGGTAGGGGCCGGCAGTTCTTC

D gene: NA
clone size: few
J gene: TRBJ1-5
V gene: TRBV27
CDR3 protein: CASSNTGRQNQPQHF
CDR3 DNA: TGTGCCAGCAGTAACACCGGACGGCAGAATCAGCCCCAGCATTTT

D gene: TRBD1
clone size: NA
J gene: TRBJ2-1
V gene: TRBV30
CDR3 protein: CALTGGRTNEQFF
CDR3 DNA: TGTGCCTTGACAGGGGGCCGGACCAATGAGCAGTTCTTC

D gene: TRBD1
clone size: NA
J gene: TRBJ2-3
V gene: TRBV30
CDR3 protein: CAWSQGTGTTDTQYF
CDR3 DNA: TGTGCCTGGAGTCAGGGGACAGGGACCACAGATACGCAGTATTTT

D gene: NA
clone size: NA
J gene: TRBJ2-7
V gene: TRBV2
CDR3 protein: CASSDLRGYEQYF
CDR3 DNA: TGTGCCAGCAGCGACCTCAGGGGCTACGAGCAGTACTTC

D gene: NA
clone size: NA
J gene: TRBJ1-1
V gene: TRBV25-1
CDR3 protein: CASSGSGRAFF
CDR3 DNA: TGTGCCAGCAGTGGTTCAGGGCGAGCTTTCTTT

D gene: TRBD1
clone size: NA
J gene: TRBJ2-7
V gene: TRBV2
CDR3 protein: CASSRDSFSEQYF
CDR3 DNA: TGTGCCAGCAGTCGGGACAGCTTCAGTGAGCAGTACTTC

D gene: NA
clone size: few
J gene: TRBJ2-2
V gene: TRBV7-9
CDR3 protein: CASSFTSFGELFF
CDR3 DNA: TGTGCCAGCAGCTTTACTAGCTTCGGGGAGCTGTTTTTT

D gene: TRBD1
clone size: once
J gene: TRBJ2-7
V gene: TRBV7-2
CDR3 protein: CASSLTGTGEDEQYF
CDR3 DNA: TGTGCCAGCAGCCTAACCGGGACAGGGGAGGACGAGCAGTACTTC

D gene: TRBD1
clone size: NA
J gene: TRBJ2-1
V gene: TRBV4-1
CDR3 protein: CASSQGGTAYNEQFF
CDR3 DNA: TGCGCCAGCAGCCAAGGAGGGACAGCCTACAATGAGCAGTTCTTC

D gene: NA
clone size: NA
J gene: TRBJ2-1
V gene: TRBV29-1
CDR3 protein: CSVGPVGSYNEQFF
CDR3 DNA: TGCAGCGTTGGCCCGGTTGGCTCCTACAATGAGCAGTTCTTC

D gene: NA
clone size: NA
J gene: TRBJ2-7
V gene: TRBV29-1
CDR3 protein: CSVEGASYEQYF
CDR3 DNA: TGCAGCGTTGAGGGGGCCTCCTACGAGCAGTACTTC

D gene: NA
clone size: NA
J gene: TRBJ2-3
V gene: TRBV9
CDR3 protein: CASSPPSDTQYF
CDR3 DNA: TGTGCCAGCAGCCCTCCCTCAGATACGCAGTATTTT

D gene: NA
clone size: NA
J gene: TRBJ1-5
V gene: TRBV20-1
CDR3 protein: CSVRDQPQHF
CDR3 DNA: TGCAGTGTCAGAGATCAGCCCCAGCATTTT

D gene: NA
clone size: NA
J gene: TRBJ1-3
V gene: TRBV9
CDR3 protein: CASSPTGNTIYF
CDR3 DNA: TGTGCCAGCAGTCCTACGGGAAACACCATATATTTT

D gene: NA
clone size: NA
J gene: TRBJ2-1
V gene: TRBV9
CDR3 protein: CASSVLPGGNYNEQFF
CDR3 DNA: TGTGCCAGCAGCGTACTACCTGGGGGAAACTACAATGAGCAGTTCTTC

D gene: TRBD1
clone size: NA
J gene: TRBJ2-3
V gene: TRBV4-3
CDR3 protein: CASSHRGQGTDTQYF
CDR3 DNA: TGCGCCAGCAGCCACCGCGGACAGGGGACAGATACGCAGTATTTT

D gene: NA
clone size: many
J gene: TRBJ2-3
V gene: TRBV6-6
CDR3 protein: CASRPRTDTQYF
CDR3 DNA: TGTGCCAGCCGGCCCCGCACAGATACGCAGTATTTT

D gene: TRBD1
clone size: NA
J gene: TRBJ2-1
V gene: TRBV14
CDR3 protein: CASSEEQGAISEQFF
CDR3 DNA: TGTGCCAGCAGCGAAGAGCAGGGGGCGATTTCCGAGCAGTTCTTC

D gene: NA
clone size: few
J gene: TRBJ1-5
V gene: TRBV30
CDR3 protein: CAWSQGTGNQPQHF
CDR3 DNA: TGTGCCTGGAGTCAGGGTACGGGCAATCAGCCCCAGCATTTT

D gene: NA
clone size: NA
J gene: TRBJ2-7
V gene: TRBV29-1
CDR3 protein: CSVDWDIYEQYF
CDR3 DNA: TGCAGCGTCGATTGGGACATCTACGAGCAGTACTTC

D gene: TRBD1
clone size: NA
J gene: TRBJ2-6
V gene: TRBV9
CDR3 protein: CASSGRDSTTGANVLTF
CDR3 DNA: TGTGCCAGCAGCGGCCGGGACAGCACAACTGGGGCCAACGTCCTGACTTTC